Each of the 3 T cell receptor beta chains below was sequenced from the same sample in a study of CD8+ T cells in alopecia areata. Reverse transcribed after extraction, RNA yielded cDNA as the sequencing template. The assay was immunoSEQ multiplex PCR, and TCRdb's table has in-frame clones only and misses some. The data show about 200,000 clones, roughly three fifths seen once. The sequenced sample consisted of CD8+ T cells sorted from blood. Source of these receptors: a human donor in good health.

Comment on this clone: It is unclear where the CDR3 begins or ends on the DNA, so no DNA is shown, and the CDR3 is as TCRdb lists it. The CDR3 region is CSVEVAGGANGSPFF. This chain connects TRBV29-1 to TRBJ2-1; the DNA was not compared with TRBD2, the D call given in the table. Germline lookup yields CDR1 SQVTM and CDR2 ANQGSEA. The CDR3 length equals 15 residues, ends included.

The rearrangement joins TRBV4-1 to TRBJ2-5; D gene uncertain. The better agreement between TRBJ2-7 and the DNA end casts doubt on the J call. From germline, CDR1 is MGHRA and CDR2 YSYEKL. The CDR3 is made up of 14 amino acids. The CDR3 here is CASSQGVGGYEQYF. CDR3 nucleotides: TGCGCCAGCAGCCAAGGGGTAGGCGGCTACGAGCAGTACTTC.

The chain couples TRBV4-1 to TRBJ1-1; D possibly corresponds to TRBD1 (6 bases). Germline assignment: CDR1 MGHRA and CDR2 YSYEKL. The CDR3 has 14 amino acids. With 2 bases removed from V and 2 bases from J, the gap between germline ends came to 9 bases. DNA of the CDR3: TGCGCCAGCAGCCAATCCAGGGGTAACACTGAAGCTTTCTTT. Translating gives CASSQSRGNTEAFF.